The sequence of this T cell receptor beta chain was determined in a study of T cells after yellow fever vaccination. Each CDR3 protein is one row after TCRdb ran MiXCR on the 5' RACE reads. The repertoire has 300,000 to 400,000 distinct CDR3 sequences, roughly an eighth of them found once; the top ten carry around 3%. As to this clonotype: Its antigen is unidentified.

Study findings and constraints: Clones that expanded after primary vaccination mostly reappeared after the booster (96% CD4, approximately 89% CD8). The study found a weaker secondary response that peaked faster, day 5 versus 15.

Sequencing was performed on CD4+ T cells sorted from PBMCs, taken 15 days after the yellow fever booster vaccination. The sequence came from a young man who received the YFV17D yellow fever vaccine.

CDR3 in amino acids: CASSIVKRDPGEQFF. CDR3 DNA: TGTGCCAGTAGTATAGTTAAACGGGACCCTGGGGAGCAGTTCTTC. V usage is TRBV19 and J usage is TRBJ2-1; the D gene could be TRBD1 or TRBD2 (5 bases each). Deletions cut 1 base from V and 10 bases from J, with 17 bases between. In germline, CDR1 is LNHDA, CDR2 SQIVND (reference sequence). CDR3 length: 15 amino acids.